This T cell receptor (beta chain) stems from a study of blood T cell repertoires in COVID-19. Study-level background: Whether acute or convalescent, the COVID-19 samples came from the United States, Italy and Spain. Nucleic acid was either cDNA or gDNA, and it came from T cells, B-cell-depleted T cells, or PBMCs.

Living in 24 US areas, the participants were between roughly 18 and 90 years of age. TCRdb's copy holds only in-frame clones and misses some; the assay was immunoSEQ multiplex PCR. This sample yields approximately 210,000 clones, of which 88% are seen a single time; roughly 15% belongs to the top ten. V was pared by 3 bases and J by 2 bases, with 12 bases between. The CDR3 sequence is 14 residues long. Looked up from germline, CDR1 is SGHRS and CDR2 is YFSETQ. Sequenced input: PBMCs or T cells enriched from blood (not recorded which). The TCR was taken from a woman aged 50 to 60 with acute COVID-19. The genes are TRBV5-1 and TRBJ2-7, with D perhaps matching TRBD1 (5 bases). CDR3 amino acids: CASSSGIVTYEQYF. The CDR3 DNA is TGCGCCAGCAGCTCAGGGATAGTCACCTACGAGCAGTACTTC.